Listed here is a single TCR beta chain. Its antigen is as yet unknown. This sample is drawn from a study of identical twins. Template switching added a universal primer site; cDNA carried unique molecular identifiers. TCRdb passed the 5' RACE reads through MiXCR, listing each CDR3 protein once. This sample yields 400,000 to 550,000 distinct CDR3 sequences, of which roughly an eighth are seen a single time; 0.8% to 1% belongs to the top ten. Germline V gene lookup returns CDR1 MNHEY and CDR2 SMNVEV (reference sequence). V lost 8 bases and J lost 1, with 15 bases in between. CDR3 length: 14 amino acids. Overall study results and limits: It was possible that invariant MAIT and iNKT cells partly confounded the zero-insertion analyses. Instead of following the same donors, the conclusions were based on cross-sectional statistical analysis.

The sample also formed part of further work on yellow fever vaccine responses in identical twins. Per that study: Reportedly, the T cell response mounted by twins to vaccine seemed partly convergent, partly personalized.

The genes are TRBV27 and TRBJ2-7; D not resolved. Sequencing used CD4+ T cells sorted from blood. This sequence originates from a woman aged 18-29 years in good health. DNA of the CDR3: TGTGCCAGCGGACCCTTGACGGGTTCCTACGAGCAGTACTTC. This sequence encodes CASGPLTGSYEQYF.